The next 25 T cell receptor beta chains were all read from a single sample in a study of CD8 T cells in ankylosing spondylitis. Each CDR3 protein is one row after TCRdb ran MiXCR on the 5' RACE reads. The table lists some 220,000 distinct CDR3 sequences, 8% to 10% of them singletons. The source material was blood, either unsorted or a sorted T cell fraction (not recorded which). All receptors come from a female donor with ankylosing spondylitis or in good health (not recorded which).

This clonotype was seen many times. The rearrangement joins TRBV5-1 to TRBJ2-3; D remains unclear. The germline gives CDR1 SGHRS, CDR2 YFSETQ. V gave up 5 bases and J gave up 0 bases, with 10 bases separating them. The CDR3 spans 14 residues. The CDR3 nucleotides read TGCGCCAGCAGGTCCGCGTTGAGCACAGATACGCAGTATTTT. This translates into CASRSALSTDTQYF.

The chain recombines TRBV6-4 with TRBJ1-2; weak D call: TRBD1 (5 bases). The CDR3 extends over 14 amino acids. Germline-derived CDR1 and CDR2 are MRHNA and SNTAGT. The V end lost 8 bases, the J end lost 4 bases, and 17 bases lay between the germline ends. The CDR3 sequence is CASRLGGQAYGYTF. CDR3 bases: TGTGCCAGCCGATTGGGGGGTCAGGCCTATGGCTACACCTTC.

A few counts support this clonotype. The chain employs TRBV5-1 and TRBJ2-2; 13 positions agree with TRBD2. The junction had 7 bases not matched to a gene; V was cut back by 4 bases and J by 4 bases. The CDR3 length is 17 residues. Germline CDR1 SGHRS, CDR2 YFSETQ. The CDR3 sequence is CASSDGLAGVSTGELFF. DNA of the CDR3: TGCGCCAGCAGCGACGGACTAGCGGGAGTAAGCACCGGGGAGCTGTTTTTT. Based on the CDR3 plus reference TRBV5-1 and TRBJ2-2, the full variable domain is KAGVTQTPRYLIKTRGQQVTLSCSPISGHRSVSWYQQTPGQGLQFLFEYFSETQRNKGNFPGRFSGRQFSNSRSEMNVSTLELGDSALYLCASSDGLAGVSTGELFFGEGSRLTVL.

This clonotype was found many times. The chain recombines TRBV20-1 with TRBJ2-1; the match to TRBD2 covers 11 bases. The CDR3 extends over 16 amino acids. Germline CDR1 DFQATT, CDR2 SNEGSKA (reference sequence). J was trimmed by 7 bases and V by 5 bases; bases with no gene match: 13. CDR3 region: CSAPPKTSGSLNEQFF. The CDR3 nucleotides read TGCAGTGCTCCACCAAAAACTAGCGGGAGTTTGAATGAGCAGTTCTTC.

This clonotype was seen many times. The CDR3 region is CASSLGWSKETQYF. The CDR3 DNA is TGTGCCAGCAGCTTAGGATGGTCGAAAGAGACCCAGTACTTC. The chain couples TRBV7-2 to TRBJ2-5, with no clear D. Germline V gene data show CDR1 as SGHTA and CDR2 as FQGNSA. This CDR3 comprises 14 residues. V was pared by 1 base and J by 3 bases, with 9 bases between.

This clonotype was seen a few times. The gene calls are TRBV7-9 and TRBJ1-2, with D possibly being TRBD1 (5 bases). This CDR3 is built from 14 residues. Germline V gives CDR1 SEHNR, CDR2 FQNEAQ (reference sequence). V lost 6 bases, J lost 4 bases, and 15 bases lay in between. This chain's CDR3 is CASRRLGAIYGYTF. The CDR3 DNA is TGTGCCAGCAGGCGACTCGGGGCGATCTATGGCTACACCTTC.

This chain uses TRBV20-1 with TRBJ2-7; D is perhaps TRBD1 (5 bases). Germline V CDR1 and CDR2: DFQATT, SNEGSKA (reference sequence). Trimming left V 0 bases short and J 0 bases short, with 15 bases between. The CDR3 is 16 residues long. CDR3 protein: CSARDHVGVPSYEQYF. CDR3 in DNA: TGCAGTGCTAGAGATCATGTAGGGGTCCCCTCCTACGAGCAGTACTTC.

In this sample, this clonotype turned up a few times. It is unclear where the CDR3 begins or ends on the DNA, so no DNA is shown, and the CDR3 is as TCRdb lists it. This chain links TRBV27 with TRBJ2-1; the table calls TRBD2, which could not be checked here. The germline CDR1 and CDR2 sequences are MNHEY and SMNVEV (reference sequence). The CDR3 is 16 amino acids long, termini counted. The CDR3 loop reads CASSTSSSGRYNEQFF.

In its sample, this clonotype was seen many times. The chain couples TRBV10-2 to TRBJ1-1; a weak D match, TRBD1 (5 bases). CDR1 WSHSY and CDR2 SAAADI come from the germline V gene. The CDR3 sequence is 15 residues long. Trimming removed 2 bases at V and 0 bases at J, with 10 bases between. CDR3 sequence (DNA): TGCGCCAGCAGTGAGGCAGGGCGATTGAACACTGAAGCTTTCTTT. It codes for CASSEAGRLNTEAFF.

Only a few counts were recorded for this clonotype. The J gene is TRBJ2-5, the V gene TRBV6-5; a weak D match, TRBD2 (6 bases). The CDR3 has 15 amino acids. The V gene lost 0 bases and the J gene lost 3 bases, with 11 bases spanning the gap. Per germline, CDR1 MNHEY and CDR2 SVGAGI. The DNA for the CDR3 is TGTGCCAGCAGTTACTCGCGGGACTTCAAAGAGACCCAGTACTTC. This gives the protein CASSYSRDFKETQYF.

This clonotype was recorded at least ten times. The chain employs TRBV6-5 and TRBJ2-7; 7 bases agree with TRBD1. CDR1 is MNHEY, CDR2 SVGAGI, per germline. The junction had 4 bases not matched to a gene; V was cut back by 0 bases and J by 5 bases. The CDR3 contains 14 residues. The CDR3 DNA is TGTGCCAGCAGTTACTCGACAGGGATAAACGAGCAGTACTTC. Translated, it gives CASSYSTGINEQYF.

This clonotype showed up many times. The chain recombines TRBV5-1 with TRBJ2-7, with 7 bases that match TRBD2. V was clipped by 5 bases and J by 2 bases; unmatched bases: 7. Germline-derived CDR1 and CDR2 are SGHRS and YFSETQ. This CDR3 contains 14 residues. The CDR3 sequence: CASSAGVITYEQYF. CDR3 bases: TGCGCCAGCAGTGCGGGAGTGATAACCTACGAGCAGTACTTC.

The genes are TRBV11-2 and TRBJ1-1; D is unresolved. The CDR3 is 11 amino acids. Germline CDR1 and CDR2: SGHAT and FQNNGV. V gave up 3 bases and J gave up 10 bases, with 9 bases separating them. The CDR3 DNA reads as TGTGCCAGCAGCTTGTCGACGAGAGCTTTCTTT. This translates into CASSLSTRAFF. Using reference TRBV11-2 and TRBJ1-1 for the parts outside the CDR3, the full variable domain is EAGVAQSPRYKIIEKRQSVAFWCNPISGHATLYWYQQILGQGPKLLIQFQNNGVVDDSQLPKDRFSAERLKGVDSTLKIQPAKLEDSAVYLCASSLSTRAFFGQGTRLTVV.

This chain joins TRBV7-2 and TRBJ2-1, with 8 bases identical to TRBD2. CDR1 and CDR2 from the germline V gene are SGHTA and FQGNSA. The CDR3 is made up of 14 amino acids. V lost 5 bases to trimming and J lost 7 bases; unmatched junction nucleotides: 7. DNA of the CDR3: TGTGCCAGCAGCAAAACGGGACTAGGGAATGAGCAGTTCTTC. As protein: CASSKTGLGNEQFF.

The chain links TRBV7-2 to TRBJ2-7, with TRBD2 identical over 10 bases. J was trimmed by 2 bases and V by 3 bases; bases with no gene match: 4. CDR3 length equals 15 residues. Germline assignment: CDR1 SGHTA and CDR2 FQGNSA. CDR3 region: CASSFGLAEAYEQYF. CDR3 bases: TGTGCCAGCAGCTTTGGACTAGCGGAGGCCTACGAGCAGTACTTC.

The table lists this clonotype with many counts. This CDR3 reads CSPTLNTEAFF. CDR3 sequence (DNA): TGCAGCCCGACGTTGAACACTGAAGCTTTCTTT. The chain combines TRBV29-1 with TRBJ1-1; unclear D gene. CDR1 and CDR2 from the germline V gene are SQVTM and ANQGSEA. V was cut by 8 bases and J by 0 bases, with 7 bases left in between. The CDR3 is 11 amino acids.

This clonotype was found many times. The rearrangement uses TRBV20-1 and TRBJ1-1; D is unresolved. Per the germline V gene, CDR1 is DFQATT and CDR2 is SNEGSKA (reference sequence). This CDR3 comprises 11 residues. Trimming removed 5 bases at V and 3 bases at J, with 7 bases between. The CDR3 sequence: CSAPWDTEAFF. The DNA of the CDR3 is TGCAGTGCTCCCTGGGACACTGAAGCTTTCTTT.

In its sample, this clonotype was seen many times. V usage is TRBV4-3 and J usage is TRBJ2-2, with TRBD2 matching 8 bases. CDR3 length: 16 residues. Germline CDR1 reads LGHNA; CDR2 reads YSLEER. Trimming cost V 4 bases and J 0 bases; bases outside gene matches: 4. Written as DNA, the CDR3 is TGCGCCAGCAGCCCAACTAGCGGAGCGAACACCGGGGAGCTGTTTTTT. Amino acids: CASSPTSGANTGELFF.

This clonotype came up many times. This chain's CDR3 is CSALQGPNTGELFF. Here the CDR3 DNA reads TGCAGCGCTTTACAGGGACCGAACACCGGGGAGCTGTTTTTT. This chain links TRBV29-1 with TRBJ2-2, with D possibly TRBD1 on 6 matching bases. The CDR3 runs 14 residues. Germline CDR1 reads SQVTM; CDR2 reads ANQGSEA. Trimming removed 7 bases from V and 0 bases from J, with 12 bases in between.

This clonotype was seen at least ten times. The chain combines TRBV4-2 with TRBJ2-4; D gene unclear. The V gene's germline CDR1 is LGHNA and CDR2 YNFKEQ. The CDR3 is 16 amino acids. The ends were cut back, 1 base at V and 5 bases at J, with 15 bases in the middle. DNA of the CDR3: TGTGCCAGCAGCCAAGCGGTTTGGGGTGCCCAAAACATTCAGTACTTC. It encodes CASSQAVWGAQNIQYF.

This clonotype showed up many times. The gene calls are TRBV2 and TRBJ2-1; D is unclear. The V gene lost 2 bases and the J gene lost 12 bases, with 8 bases spanning the gap. The germline V gene has CDR1 SNHLY and CDR2 FYNNEI. CDR3 size: 11 residues. This chain's CDR3 is CASSERERQFF. CDR3 DNA sequence: TGTGCCAGCAGTGAACGCGAGCGGCAGTTCTTC.

This clonotype came up many times. This chain joins TRBV19 and TRBJ1-5; D is unresolved. This CDR3 is 15 amino acids long. Germline V gives CDR1 LNHDA, CDR2 SQIVND (reference sequence). V lost 4 bases to trimming and J lost 5 bases, with 15 bases between them. As DNA, the CDR3 is TGTGCCAGTAGTAGTCCCTGGAAAGACTATCAGCCCCAGCATTTT. Encoded protein: CASSSPWKDYQPQHF.

This clonotype was seen many times. This CDR3 reads CSVEDTGAGELFF. CDR3 coding DNA: TGCAGCGTTGAGGATACAGGGGCCGGGGAGCTGTTTTTT. The chain combines TRBV29-1 with TRBJ2-2; 7 bases are a match to TRBD1. The CDR3 consists of 13 residues. J was trimmed by 6 bases and V by 3 bases; bases with no gene match: 4. Germline-derived CDR1 and CDR2 are SQVTM and ANQGSEA.

This clonotype was observed many times. This chain links TRBV5-1 with TRBJ1-4; D is unresolved. The CDR3 has 16 residues. V was clipped by 1 base and J by 5 bases, with 15 bases between them. Germline loops: CDR1 SGHRS, CDR2 YFSETQ. The CDR3 region is CASSLITPGGNEKLFF. The CDR3, as DNA: TGCGCCAGCAGCTTGATAACTCCTGGAGGGAATGAAAAACTGTTTTTT.

This clonotype showed up many times. In DNA, the CDR3 is TGCAGTGCTGAACCAGCGACAGGGATGCGGTCCGAGCAGTACTTC. It is translated as CSAEPATGMRSEQYF. This chain joins TRBV20-1 and TRBJ2-7; 7 bases agree with TRBD1. CDR1 is DFQATT, CDR2 SNEGSKA, per germline (reference sequence). This CDR3 is 15 amino acids long. V shed 5 bases and J 6 bases; nucleotides not matched to a gene: 16.